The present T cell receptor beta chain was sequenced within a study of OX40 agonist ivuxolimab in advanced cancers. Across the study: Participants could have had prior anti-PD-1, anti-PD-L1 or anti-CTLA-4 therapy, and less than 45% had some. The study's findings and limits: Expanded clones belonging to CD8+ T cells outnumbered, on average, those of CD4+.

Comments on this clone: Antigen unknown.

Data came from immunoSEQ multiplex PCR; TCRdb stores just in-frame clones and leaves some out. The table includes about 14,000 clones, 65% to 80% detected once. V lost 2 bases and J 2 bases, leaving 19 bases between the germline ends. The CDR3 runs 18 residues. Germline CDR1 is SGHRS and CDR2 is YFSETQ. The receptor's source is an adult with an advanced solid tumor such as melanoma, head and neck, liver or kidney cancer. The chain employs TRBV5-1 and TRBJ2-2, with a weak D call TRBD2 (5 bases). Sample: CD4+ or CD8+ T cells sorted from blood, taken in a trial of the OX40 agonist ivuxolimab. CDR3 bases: TGCGCCAGCAGCTTCTACCCCCACTTCCGGGAAAACACCGGGGAGCTGTTTTTT. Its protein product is CASSFYPHFRENTGELFF.